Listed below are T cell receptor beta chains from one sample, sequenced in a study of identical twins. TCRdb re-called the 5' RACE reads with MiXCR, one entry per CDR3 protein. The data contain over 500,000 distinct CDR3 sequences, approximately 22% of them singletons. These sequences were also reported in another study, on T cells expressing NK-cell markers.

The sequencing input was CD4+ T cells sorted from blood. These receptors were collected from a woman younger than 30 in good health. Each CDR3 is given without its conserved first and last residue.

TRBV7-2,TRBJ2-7,ASSLSRQPLGEQY
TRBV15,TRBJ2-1,ATSVDRGDQDEQF
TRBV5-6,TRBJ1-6,ASSLDQGTPLH
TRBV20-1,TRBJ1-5,SAKRTGISNQPQH
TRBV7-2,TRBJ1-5,ASSLFWGGNQPQH
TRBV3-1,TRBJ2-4,ASSQGPGDVIQY
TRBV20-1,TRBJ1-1,SASLQGGLRAEAF
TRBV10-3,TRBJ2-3,AISDQRGSDTQY
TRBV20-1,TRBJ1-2,SALDRATYGYT
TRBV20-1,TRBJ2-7,SARLAGGGEQY
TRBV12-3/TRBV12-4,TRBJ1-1,ASSFKPRPTF
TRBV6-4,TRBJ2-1,ASSDGTGEHNEQF
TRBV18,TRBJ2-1,ASSPRTEYNEQF
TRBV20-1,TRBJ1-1,SASGLHTEAF
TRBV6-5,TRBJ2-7,ASSYTWTATYEQY
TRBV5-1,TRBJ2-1,ASSLALYNEQF
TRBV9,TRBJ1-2,ASSPQLDSVYGYT
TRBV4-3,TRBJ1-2,ASSQDVGANYGYT
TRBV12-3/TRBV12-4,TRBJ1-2,ASGNTGNN
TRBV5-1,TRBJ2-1,ASSPRRSEDEQF
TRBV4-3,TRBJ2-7,ASSQMGQGTHEQY
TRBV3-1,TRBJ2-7,ASSQDFATYEQY
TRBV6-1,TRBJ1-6,ASRRGEGSPLH
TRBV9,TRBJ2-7,ASSVAGTVSYEQY
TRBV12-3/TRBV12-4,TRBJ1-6,ASSTRGPRYNSPLH
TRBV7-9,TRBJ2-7,ASSLGGSAYEQY
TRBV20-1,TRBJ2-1,SADSGGAREQF
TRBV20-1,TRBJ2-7,SARTGTEAGEQY
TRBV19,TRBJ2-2,ASNTGTQTGELF
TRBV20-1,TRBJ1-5,SARPQRNQPQH
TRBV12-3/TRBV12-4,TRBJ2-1,ASIQTFGASLHVAEQF
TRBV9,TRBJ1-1,ASSVEQGGRAF
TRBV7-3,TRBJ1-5,ASSYDDRGHSNQPQH
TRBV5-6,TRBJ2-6,ASSSRTPRFFGANVLT
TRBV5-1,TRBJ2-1,ASSLAGGTGLTNEQF
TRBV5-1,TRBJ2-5,ASRSGGNSGETQY
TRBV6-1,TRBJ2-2,ASNDQGLNTGELF